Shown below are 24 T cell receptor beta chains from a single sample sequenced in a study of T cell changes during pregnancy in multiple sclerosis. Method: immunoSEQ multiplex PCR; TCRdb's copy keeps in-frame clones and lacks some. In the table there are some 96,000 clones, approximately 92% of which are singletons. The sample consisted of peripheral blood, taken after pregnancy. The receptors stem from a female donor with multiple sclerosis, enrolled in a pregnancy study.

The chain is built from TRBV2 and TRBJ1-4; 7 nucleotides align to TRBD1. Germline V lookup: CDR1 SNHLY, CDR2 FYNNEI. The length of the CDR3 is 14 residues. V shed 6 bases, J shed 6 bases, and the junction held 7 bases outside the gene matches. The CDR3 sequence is CASRERQGYEKLFF. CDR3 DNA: TGTGCCAGCAGGGAAAGACAGGGATATGAAAAACTGTTTTTT. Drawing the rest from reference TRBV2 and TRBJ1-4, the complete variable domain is EPEVTQTPSHQVTQMGQEVILRCVPISNHLYFYWYRQILGQKVEFLVSFYNNEISEKSEIFDDQFSVERPDGSNFTLKIRSTKLEDSAMYFCASRERQGYEKLFFGSGTQLSVL.

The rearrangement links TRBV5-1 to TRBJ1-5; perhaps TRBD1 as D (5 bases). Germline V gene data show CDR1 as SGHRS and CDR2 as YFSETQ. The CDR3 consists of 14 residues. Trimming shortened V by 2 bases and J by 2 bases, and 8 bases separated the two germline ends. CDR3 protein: CASSLEGGNQPQHF. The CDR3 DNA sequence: TGCGCCAGCAGCTTAGAAGGGGGCAATCAGCCCCAGCATTTT.

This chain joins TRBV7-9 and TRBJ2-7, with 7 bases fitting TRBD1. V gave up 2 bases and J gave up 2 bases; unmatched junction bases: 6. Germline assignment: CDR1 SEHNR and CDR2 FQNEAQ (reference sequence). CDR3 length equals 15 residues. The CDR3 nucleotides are TGTGCCAGCAGCTTACGGACAGGAGTTCCCTACGAGCAGTACTTC. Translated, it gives CASSLRTGVPYEQYF. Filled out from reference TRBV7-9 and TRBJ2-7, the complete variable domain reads DTGVSQNPRHKITKRGQNVTFRCDPISEHNRLYWYRQTLGQGPEFLTYFQNEAQLEKSRLLSDRFSAERPKGSFSTLEIQRTEQGDSAMYLCASSLRTGVPYEQYFGPGTRLTVT.

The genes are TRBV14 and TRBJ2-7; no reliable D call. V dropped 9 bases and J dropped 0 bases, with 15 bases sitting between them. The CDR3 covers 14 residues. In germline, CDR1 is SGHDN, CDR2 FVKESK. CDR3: CASAQEQFSYEQYF. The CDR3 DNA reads TGTGCCAGTGCCCAAGAACAGTTCTCCTACGAGCAGTACTTC.

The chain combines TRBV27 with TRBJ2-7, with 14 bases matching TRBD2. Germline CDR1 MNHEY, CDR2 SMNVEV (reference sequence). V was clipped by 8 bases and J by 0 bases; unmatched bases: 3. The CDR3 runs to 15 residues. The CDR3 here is CASGTSGGYSYEQYF. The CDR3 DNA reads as TGTGCCAGCGGGACTAGCGGGGGATACTCCTACGAGCAGTACTTC.

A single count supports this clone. CDR3 DNA sequence: TGTGCCAGCAGTGCCCGTAGTGCGCCCTTGAGCGGCTACACCTTC. This encodes CASSARSAPLSGYTF. V and J are TRBV6-1 and TRBJ1-2; no firm D call. The V gene's germline CDR1 is MNHNS and CDR2 SASEGT. Trimming stripped 4 bases from V and 8 bases from J, with 20 bases between. CDR3 length equals 15 residues.

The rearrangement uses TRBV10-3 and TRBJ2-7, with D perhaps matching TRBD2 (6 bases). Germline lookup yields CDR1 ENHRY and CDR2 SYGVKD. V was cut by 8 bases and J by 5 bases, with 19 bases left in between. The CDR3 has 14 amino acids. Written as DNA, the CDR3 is TGTGCCATCCTCTTTGACGGGGGAGGCCACGAGCAGTACTTC. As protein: CAILFDGGGHEQYF.

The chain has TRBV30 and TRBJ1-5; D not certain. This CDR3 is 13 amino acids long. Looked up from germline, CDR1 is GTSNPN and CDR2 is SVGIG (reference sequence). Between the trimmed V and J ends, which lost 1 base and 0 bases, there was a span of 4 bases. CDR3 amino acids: CAWSADSNQPQHF. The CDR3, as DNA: TGTGCCTGGAGTGCAGATAGCAATCAGCCCCAGCATTTT. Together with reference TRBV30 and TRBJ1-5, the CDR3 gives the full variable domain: SQTIHQWPATLVQPVGSPLSLECTVEGTSNPNLYWYRQAAGRGLQLLFYSVGIGQISSEVPQNLSASRPQDRQFILSSKKLLLSDSGFYLCAWSADSNQPQHFGDGTRLSIL.

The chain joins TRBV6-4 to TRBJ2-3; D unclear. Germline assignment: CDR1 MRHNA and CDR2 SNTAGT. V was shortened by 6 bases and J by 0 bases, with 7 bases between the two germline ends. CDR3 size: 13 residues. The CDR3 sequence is CASRATSTDTQYF. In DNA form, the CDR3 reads TGTGCCAGCAGAGCGACTAGCACAGATACGCAGTATTTT.

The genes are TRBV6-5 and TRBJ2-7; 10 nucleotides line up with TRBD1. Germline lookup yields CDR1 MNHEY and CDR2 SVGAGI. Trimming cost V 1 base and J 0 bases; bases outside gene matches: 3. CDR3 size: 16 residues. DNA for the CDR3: TGTGCCAGCAGTTACTATGGGACAGGGGCCTCCTACGAGCAGTACTTC. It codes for CASSYYGTGASYEQYF.

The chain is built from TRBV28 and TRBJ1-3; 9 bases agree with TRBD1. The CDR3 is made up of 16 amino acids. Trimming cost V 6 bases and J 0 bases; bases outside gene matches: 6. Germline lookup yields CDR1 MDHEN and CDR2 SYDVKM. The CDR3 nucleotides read TGTGCCAGCAGGAAAACGACAGGGGGCTCTGGAAACACCATATATTTT. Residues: CASRKTTGGSGNTIYF.

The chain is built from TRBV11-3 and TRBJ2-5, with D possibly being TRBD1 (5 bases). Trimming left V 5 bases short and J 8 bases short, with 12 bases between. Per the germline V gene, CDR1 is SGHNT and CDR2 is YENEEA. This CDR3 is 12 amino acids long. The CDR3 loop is CASSQRDSTQYF. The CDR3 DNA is TGTGCCAGCAGCCAGCGCGACAGTACCCAGTACTTC. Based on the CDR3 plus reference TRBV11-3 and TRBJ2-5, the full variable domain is EAGVVQSPRYKIIEKKQPVAFWCNPISGHNTLYWYLQNLGQGPELLIRYENEEAVDDSQLPKDRFSAERLKGVDSTLKIQPAELGDSAVYLCASSQRDSTQYFGPGTRLLVL.

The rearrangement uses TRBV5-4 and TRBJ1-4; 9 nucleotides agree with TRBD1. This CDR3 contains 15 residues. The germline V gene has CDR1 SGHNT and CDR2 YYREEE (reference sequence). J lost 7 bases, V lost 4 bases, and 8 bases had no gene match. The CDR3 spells CASSTRTGAGEKLFF. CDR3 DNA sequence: TGTGCCAGCAGCACCCGGACAGGGGCTGGTGAAAAACTGTTTTTT. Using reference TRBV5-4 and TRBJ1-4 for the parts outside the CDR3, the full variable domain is ETGVTQSPTHLIKTRGQQVTLRCSSQSGHNTVSWYQQALGQGPQFIFQYYREEENGRGNFPPRFSGLQFPNYSSELNVNALELDDSALYLCASSTRTGAGEKLFFGSGTQLSVL.

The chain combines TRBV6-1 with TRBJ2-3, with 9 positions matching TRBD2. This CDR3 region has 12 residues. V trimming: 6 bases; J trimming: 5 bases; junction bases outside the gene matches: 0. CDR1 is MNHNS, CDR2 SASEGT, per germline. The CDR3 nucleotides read TGTGCCAGCAGACTAGCGGGAGATACGCAGTATTTT. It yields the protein CASRLAGDTQYF.

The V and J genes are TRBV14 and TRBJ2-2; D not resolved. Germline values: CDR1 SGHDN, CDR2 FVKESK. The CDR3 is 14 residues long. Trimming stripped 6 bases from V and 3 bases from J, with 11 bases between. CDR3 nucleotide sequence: TGTGCCAGCAGTCTACGGAGCTACACCGGGGAGCTGTTTTTT. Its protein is CASSLRSYTGELFF.

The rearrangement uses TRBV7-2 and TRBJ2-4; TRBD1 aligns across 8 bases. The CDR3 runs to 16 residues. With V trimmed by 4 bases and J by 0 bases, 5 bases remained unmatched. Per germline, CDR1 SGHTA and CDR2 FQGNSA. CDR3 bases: TGTGCCAGCAGCTCCGGACAGGGCTTAGCCAAAAACATTCAGTACTTC. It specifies CASSSGQGLAKNIQYF.

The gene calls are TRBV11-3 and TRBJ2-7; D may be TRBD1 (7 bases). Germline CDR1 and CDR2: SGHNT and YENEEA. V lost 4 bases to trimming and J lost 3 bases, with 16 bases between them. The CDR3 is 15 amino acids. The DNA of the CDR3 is TGTGCCAGCAGCTCCCAGGGGGGATCCTTCTACGAGCAGTACTTC. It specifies CASSSQGGSFYEQYF. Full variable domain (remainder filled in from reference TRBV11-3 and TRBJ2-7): EAGVVQSPRYKIIEKKQPVAFWCNPISGHNTLYWYLQNLGQGPELLIRYENEEAVDDSQLPKDRFSAERLKGVDSTLKIQPAELGDSAVYLCASSSQGGSFYEQYFGPGTRLTVT.

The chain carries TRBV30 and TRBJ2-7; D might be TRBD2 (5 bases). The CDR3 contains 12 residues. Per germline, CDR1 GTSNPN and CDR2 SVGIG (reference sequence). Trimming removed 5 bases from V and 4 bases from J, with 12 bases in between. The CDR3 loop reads CAWDRERYEQYF. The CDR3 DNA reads TGTGCCTGGGACCGGGAAAGATACGAGCAGTACTTC.

The CDR3 region is CASSVDGRANEQFF. CDR3 coding DNA: TGTGCCAGCAGCGTGGACGGGAGGGCGAATGAGCAGTTCTTC. The chain carries TRBV9 and TRBJ2-1; the match to TRBD2 covers 8 bases. Germline lookup yields CDR1 SGDLS and CDR2 YYNGEE. V trimming: 2 bases; J trimming: 7 bases; junction bases outside the gene matches: 5. This CDR3 contains 14 residues.

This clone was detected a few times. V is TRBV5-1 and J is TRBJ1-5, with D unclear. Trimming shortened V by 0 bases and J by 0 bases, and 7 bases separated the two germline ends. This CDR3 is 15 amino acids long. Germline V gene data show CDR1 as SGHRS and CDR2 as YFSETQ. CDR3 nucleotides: TGCGCCAGCAGCTTGGACAGCTATAGCAATCAGCCCCAGCATTTT. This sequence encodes CASSLDSYSNQPQHF.

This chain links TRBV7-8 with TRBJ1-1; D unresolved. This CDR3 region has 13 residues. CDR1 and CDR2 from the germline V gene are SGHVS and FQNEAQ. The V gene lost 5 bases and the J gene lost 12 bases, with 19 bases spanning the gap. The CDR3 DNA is TGTGCCAGCAGCCCCACCGATGCCCCGGGTACTTTCTTT. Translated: CASSPTDAPGTFF.

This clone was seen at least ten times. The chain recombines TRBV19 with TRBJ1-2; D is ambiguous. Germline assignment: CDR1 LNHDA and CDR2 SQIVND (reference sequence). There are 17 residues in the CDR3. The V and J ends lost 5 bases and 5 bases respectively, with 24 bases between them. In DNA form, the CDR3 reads TGTGCCAGTAGTTTAGGCCCTTCACGGGATTACGTTTATGGCTACACCTTC. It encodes CASSLGPSRDYVYGYTF.

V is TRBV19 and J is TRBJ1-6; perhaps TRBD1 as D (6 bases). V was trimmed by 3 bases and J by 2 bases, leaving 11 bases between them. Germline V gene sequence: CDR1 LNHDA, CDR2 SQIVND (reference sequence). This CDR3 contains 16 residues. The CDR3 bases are TGTGCCAGTAGTATGACAGGTCTCACCTATAATTCACCCCTCCACTTT. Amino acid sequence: CASSMTGLTYNSPLHF.

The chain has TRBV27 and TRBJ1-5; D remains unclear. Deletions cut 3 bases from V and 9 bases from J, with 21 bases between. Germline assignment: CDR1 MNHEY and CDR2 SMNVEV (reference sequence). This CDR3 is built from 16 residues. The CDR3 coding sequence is TGTGCCAGCAGTTTTCTAGTTTTCGGGAACCCGGGGCCCCAGCATTTT. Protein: CASSFLVFGNPGPQHF.